The present T cell receptor beta chain was sequenced within a study of blood T cells in healthy people across ages. A sample-barcoded 5' primer and a J-beta primer mix were used in a second PCR of about 7 to 12 cycles. TCRdb reprocessed the 5' RACE reads via MiXCR and lists one record per CDR3 protein. The sample includes more than 1.4 million distinct CDR3 sequences, approximately 42% of them seen just once. The junction had 11 bases not matched to a gene; V was cut back by 5 bases and J by 2 bases. The V gene's germline CDR1 is SEHNR and CDR2 FQNEAQ (reference sequence). The CDR3 is made up of 18 amino acids.

The chain carries TRBV7-9 and TRBJ2-3, with 12 bases lining up with TRBD2. This clonotype was obtained from a woman aged 18-29 years in good health. Sequencing was carried out using blood. The CDR3 here is CASSPPFRLAGVTDTQYF. The CDR3 nucleotides read TGTGCCAGCAGCCCACCTTTCCGACTAGCGGGAGTCACAGATACGCAGTATTTT.